Each of the 15 T cell receptor beta chains below was sequenced from the same sample in a study of cytomegalovirus exposure and HLA in healthy donors. PCR primers comprised 60 Vbeta and 13 Jbeta primers. Measured with immunoSEQ multiplex PCR; TCRdb has only the in-frame clones, and not every one. Altogether tens of thousands of clones are present, roughly 8.2% being singletons, with the ten largest covering approximately 2.5%. Sequencing was performed on PBMCs. The receptors originated from a man aged 50 to 60 in good health and CMV-seronegative.

This clone was seen a handful of times. V gene TRBV5-4 combines with J gene TRBJ2-1, with D possibly TRBD1 on 6 matching bases. Per the germline V gene, CDR1 is SGHNT and CDR2 is YYREEE (reference sequence). Between the trimmed V and J ends, which lost 2 bases and 10 bases, there was a span of 13 bases. CDR3 length: 13 amino acids. This chain's CDR3 is CASSFGLDREQFF. Written as DNA, the CDR3 is TGTGCCAGCAGCTTCGGACTCGACAGGGAGCAGTTCTTC.

This clone was counted between two and nine times. The chain links TRBV7-2 to TRBJ1-3; unclear D gene. CDR1 SGHTA and CDR2 FQGNSA come from the germline V gene. CDR3 length equals 16 residues. With 2 bases removed from V and 0 bases from J, the gap between germline ends came to 11 bases. The CDR3 DNA is TGTGCCAGCAGCTTAAAGAGGGCCTCCTCTGGAAACACCATATATTTT. Its translation: CASSLKRASSGNTIYF.

CDR3 in DNA: TGTGCCTGGAGAGCGGGATACGGTACAGATACGCAGTATTTT. Its protein product is CAWRAGYGTDTQYF. This chain joins TRBV30 and TRBJ2-3, with 7 bases aligning to TRBD2. Germline V gene lookup returns CDR1 GTSNPN and CDR2 SVGIG (reference sequence). This CDR3 has 14 residues. Trimming removed 3 bases from V and 3 bases from J; junction bases left unmatched: 6.

The chain combines TRBV6-5 with TRBJ2-7; 13 bases match TRBD2. The CDR3 is made up of 15 amino acids. V lost 6 bases to trimming and J lost 2 bases; unmatched junction nucleotides: 4. CDR1 is MNHEY, CDR2 SVGAGI, per germline. The chain's CDR3 is CASSPGLAGTYEQYF. In nucleotides, the CDR3 is TGTGCCAGCAGCCCGGGACTAGCGGGAACCTACGAGCAGTACTTC.

The J gene is TRBJ2-5, the V gene TRBV7-9; possibly TRBD2 for D (7 bases). Trimming shortened V by 10 bases and J by 5 bases, and 14 bases separated the two germline ends. Germline lookup yields CDR1 SEHNR and CDR2 FQNEAQ (reference sequence). The CDR3 sequence is 12 residues long. CDR3 loop: CATQGGGETQYF. The CDR3 nucleotides are TGTGCCACCCAAGGGGGGGGCGAGACCCAGTACTTC.

In this sample, this clone turned up a few times. The V and J genes are TRBV5-4 and TRBJ1-2, with D possibly TRBD1 on 6 matching bases. The V end lost 4 bases, the J end lost 4 bases, and 17 bases lay between the germline ends. The CDR3 has 15 amino acids. The V gene's germline CDR1 is SGHNT and CDR2 YYREEE (reference sequence). CDR3 amino acids: CASSPRTETPYGYTF. CDR3 coding DNA: TGTGCCAGCAGCCCCCGGACAGAGACTCCCTATGGCTACACCTTC.

V gene TRBV6-1 combines with J gene TRBJ2-4; D is possibly TRBD2 (6 bases). Germline values: CDR1 MNHNS, CDR2 SASEGT. V was trimmed by 3 bases and J by 7 bases, leaving 16 bases between them. This CDR3 spans 15 amino acids. The CDR3 spells CASSDTAQGGNIQYF. The CDR3 bases are TGTGCCAGCAGTGACACAGCTCAAGGAGGGAACATTCAGTACTTC.

The rearrangement links TRBV27 to TRBJ1-2, with a weak D call TRBD1 (6 bases). The CDR3 extends over 15 amino acids. The V gene lost 2 bases and the J gene lost 3 bases, with 13 bases spanning the gap. Germline V CDR1 and CDR2: MNHEY, SMNVEV (reference sequence). The CDR3 coding sequence is TGTGCCAGCAGTTTACGGGGGGGCAGGGACTATGGCTACACCTTC. It encodes CASSLRGGRDYGYTF.

This clone was seen only a few times. The chain links TRBV30 to TRBJ2-7; 14 bases agree with TRBD2. The CDR3 covers 15 residues. Germline loops: CDR1 GTSNPN, CDR2 SVGIG (reference sequence). V gave up 1 base and J gave up 7 bases; unmatched junction bases: 6. The CDR3 DNA sequence: TGTGCCTGGAGTGGAGGGACTAGCGGGAGTCGGGAGCAGTACTTC. It yields the protein CAWSGGTSGSREQYF.

This clone was counted only a few times. The chain couples TRBV5-1 to TRBJ1-3, with a possible D match to TRBD1 (5 bases). This CDR3 is built from 17 residues. The V gene's germline CDR1 is SGHRS and CDR2 YFSETQ. With 0 bases removed from V and 2 bases from J, the gap between germline ends came to 15 bases. The CDR3 sequence: CASSLGQGPQAGNTIYF. CDR3 nucleotide sequence: TGCGCCAGCAGCTTGGGTCAGGGTCCACAGGCTGGAAACACCATATATTTT.

In this sample, this clone turned up a few times. The V gene is TRBV7-9, the J gene TRBJ2-1; 9 nucleotides align to TRBD2. Per the germline V gene, CDR1 is SEHNR and CDR2 is FQNEAQ (reference sequence). The CDR3 sequence is 17 residues long. V lost 1 base, J lost 1 base, and 5 bases stayed unmatched. CDR3 nucleotide sequence: TGTGCCAGCAGCTTAGGGGCTAGCGGGGTATCCTACAATGAGCAGTTCTTC. Translating it yields CASSLGASGVSYNEQFF.

This clone was recorded a few times. The rearrangement links TRBV13 to TRBJ1-2, with TRBD1 matching over 9 bases. Per the germline V gene, CDR1 is PRHDT and CDR2 is FYEKMQ (reference sequence). V shed 3 bases and J 4 bases; nucleotides not matched to a gene: 6. CDR3 length: 15 residues. The CDR3 is CASSLGQGTFYGYTF. Written as DNA, the CDR3 is TGTGCCAGCAGCTTGGGACAGGGAACCTTCTATGGCTACACCTTC.

A single count supports this clone. The chain carries TRBV21-1 and TRBJ1-1; the DNA was not compared with TRBD1, the D call given in the table. TRBV21-1 is described as a pseudogene. CDR3 length: 8 residues. In DNA, the CDR3 is TGTGCCAGCCAGGTAGCTTTCTTT. This encodes CASQVAFF.

This clone was detected only a few times. The V call is TRBV18, the J call TRBJ2-5; a possible D gene is TRBD2 (5 bases). Germline values: CDR1 KGHSH, CDR2 LQKENI. The CDR3 sequence is 12 residues long. The V gene lost 2 bases and the J gene lost 7 bases, with 8 bases spanning the gap. The CDR3 here is CASSPTEVTQYF. The CDR3 DNA is TGTGCCAGCTCACCAACGGAGGTGACCCAGTACTTC.

This clone was counted between two and nine times. This chain joins TRBV7-9 and TRBJ1-1, with D unresolved. The V and J ends lost 6 bases and 5 bases respectively, with 13 bases between them. Germline CDR1 reads SEHNR; CDR2 reads FQNEAQ (reference sequence). CDR3 length equals 13 residues. CDR3 bases: TGTGCCAGCAGTCCAGAGGGCCGAACTGAAGCTTTCTTT. Residues: CASSPEGRTEAFF.